What follows are 8 T cell receptor beta chains derived from one specimen sequenced in a study of shared clonotypes between healthy human individuals (dated by TCRdb to the early 2020s). Library creation used the immunoSEQ multiplex PCR assay. In TCRdb, the immuneACCESS table is reduced to in-frame sequences with V and J assigned. These tables do not hold every clone; where another copy was compared, an unresolved V gene accounts for under half, and the others remain unexplained. This sample lists fewer than 2.5 million clones; approximately 94% were detected once. The ten largest make up 0.36% of the sample. Sequencing was performed on naive CD4+ T cells from PBMCs. The cell subset or site label, as the study defines it: CD45RA+ positively selected. These receptors all stem from a man between 18 and 29 years old in good health. Some clones in this sample may be carry-over from other donors' samples.

The J gene is TRBJ1-2, the V gene TRBV7-2; a possible D gene is TRBD1 (5 bases). V lost 4 bases and J lost 4, with 13 bases in between. Per the germline V gene, CDR1 is SGHTA and CDR2 is FQGNSA. CDR3 size: 14 residues. The chain's CDR3 is CASSSSAGTYGYTF. In DNA, the CDR3 is TGTGCCAGCAGCTCCTCCGCAGGGACCTATGGCTACACCTTC.

In regard to this clone: The identical CDR3 is also encoded by other nucleotide sequences in the sample. V gene TRBV9 combines with J gene TRBJ1-4; D remains ambiguous. The CDR3 has 12 residues. Germline V CDR1 and CDR2: SGDLS, YYNGEE. The V gene lost 0 bases and the J gene lost 7 bases, with 4 bases spanning the gap. The CDR3 is CASSVDGEKLFF. The CDR3, as DNA: TGTGCCAGCAGCGTAGACGGTGAAAAACTGTTTTTT.

The V gene is TRBV28, the J gene TRBJ2-7, with 8 bases aligning to TRBD1. The germline V gene has CDR1 MDHEN and CDR2 SYDVKM. J lost 1 base, V lost 3 bases, and 14 bases had no gene match. The CDR3 is made up of 18 amino acids. The CDR3 loop reads CASSLDLGDRLASYEQYF. DNA of the CDR3: TGTGCCAGCAGTTTGGACCTGGGGGACAGGCTTGCATCCTACGAGCAGTACTTC.

This chain connects TRBV29-1 to TRBJ1-4, with TRBD1 identical over 9 bases. V lost 6 bases, J lost 7 bases, and 9 bases stayed unmatched. This CDR3 comprises 14 residues. From germline, CDR1 is SQVTM and CDR2 ANQGSEA. The CDR3 DNA follows: TGCAGCGTCGGGGGGGACAGGGAAGCTGAAAAACTGTTTTTT. Translating it yields CSVGGDREAEKLFF.

In this sample, this clone turned up a few times. V and J are TRBV6-1 and TRBJ1-5; D call uncertain. V lost 6 bases, J lost 1 base, and 7 bases lay in between. CDR3 length: 13 amino acids. CDR1 is MNHNS, CDR2 SASEGT, per germline. CDR3 nucleotides: TGTGCCAGCAGCACCACGAGCAATCAGCCCCAGCATTTT. It specifies CASSTTSNQPQHF.

This clone came up a few times. The chain carries TRBV6-1 and TRBJ1-2, with D uncertain. Trimming shortened V by 3 bases and J by 5 bases, and 13 bases separated the two germline ends. CDR3 length: 14 amino acids. Germline-derived CDR1 and CDR2 are MNHNS and SASEGT. This CDR3 is CASSEPGTTYGYTF. The CDR3 nucleotides are TGTGCCAGCAGTGAGCCGGGAACCACGTATGGCTACACCTTC.

For this clone: In the same sample, other DNA sequences code for this CDR3. The genes are TRBV28 and TRBJ1-4; D not certain. The CDR3 runs to 12 residues. Trimming removed 5 bases from V and 5 bases from J, with 6 bases in between. Germline assignment: CDR1 MDHEN and CDR2 SYDVKM. The CDR3 nucleotides are TGTGCCAGCAGTGCCGCCAATGAAAAACTGTTTTTT. Protein sequence: CASSAANEKLFF.

The chain recombines TRBV28 with TRBJ1-2; D gene ambiguous. Germline V gene sequence: CDR1 MDHEN, CDR2 SYDVKM. V gave up 7 bases and J gave up 4 bases, with 7 bases separating them. The CDR3 runs to 11 residues. The CDR3 coding sequence is TGTGCCAGCATGGTCGGCTATGGCTACACCTTC. Amino acids: CASMVGYGYTF.